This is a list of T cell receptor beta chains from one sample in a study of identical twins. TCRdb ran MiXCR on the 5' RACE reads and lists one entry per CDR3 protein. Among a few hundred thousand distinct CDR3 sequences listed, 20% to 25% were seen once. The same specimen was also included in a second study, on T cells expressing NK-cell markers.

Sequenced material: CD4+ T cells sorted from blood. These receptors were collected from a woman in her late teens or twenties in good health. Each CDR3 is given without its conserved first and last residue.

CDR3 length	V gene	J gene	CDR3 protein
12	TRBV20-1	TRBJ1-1	SAREAGALTEAF
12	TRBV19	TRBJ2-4	ASNSPQAKNIQY
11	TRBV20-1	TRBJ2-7	SALRTGTYEQY
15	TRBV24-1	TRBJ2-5	ATSDSPLQGSQETQY
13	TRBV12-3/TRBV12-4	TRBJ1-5	ASSLGQGRGQPQH
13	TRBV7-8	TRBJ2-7	ASSLFGGLATEQY
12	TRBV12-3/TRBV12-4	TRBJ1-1	ASTPGQMNTEAF
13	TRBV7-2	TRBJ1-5	ASSLVADFNQPQH
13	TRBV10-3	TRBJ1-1	AISETILQNTEAF
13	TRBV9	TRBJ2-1	ASSFGLAGDNEQF
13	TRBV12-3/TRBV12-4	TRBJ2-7	ASIQGAGFSYEQY
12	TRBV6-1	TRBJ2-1	ASGISGRAMGQF
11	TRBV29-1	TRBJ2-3	SVDVGNSDTQY
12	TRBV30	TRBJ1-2	AWSVGTGLYGYT
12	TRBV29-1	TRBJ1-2	SVEDRNGRYGYT
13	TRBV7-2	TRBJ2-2	ASSPRTAGFRELF
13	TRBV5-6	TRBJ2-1	ASSLASGGGNEQF
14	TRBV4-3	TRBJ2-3	ASSQSLAGNTDTQY
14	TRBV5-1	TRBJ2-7	ASSFPLAGGSYEQY
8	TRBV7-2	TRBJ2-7	ASGSLEQY
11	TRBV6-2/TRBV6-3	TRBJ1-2	ATGEAASYGYT
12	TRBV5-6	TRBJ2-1	ASNFRDYYNEQF
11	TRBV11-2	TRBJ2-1	ASSPGMNNEQF
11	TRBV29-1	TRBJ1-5	SVGRGNSQPQH
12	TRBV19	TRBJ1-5	ASSLSALTQPQH
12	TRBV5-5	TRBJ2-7	ASSFWTENYEQY
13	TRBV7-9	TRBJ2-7	ASSRDRAGADEQY
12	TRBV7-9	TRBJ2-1	ASRTSLSYNEQF
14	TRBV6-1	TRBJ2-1	ASKIAGEPGRNEQF
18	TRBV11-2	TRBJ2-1	ASSLEGRDYLSSSYNEQF
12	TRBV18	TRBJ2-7	ASSPGTGDSEQY
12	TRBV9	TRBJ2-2	ASSAGINTGELF
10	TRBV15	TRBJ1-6	ATSRDVSPLH
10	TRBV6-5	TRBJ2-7	ASSYPGYEQY
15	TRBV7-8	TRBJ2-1	ASSLGRGRRSYNEQF
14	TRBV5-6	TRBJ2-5	ASSWGWTGSMVTQY
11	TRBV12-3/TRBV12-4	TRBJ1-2	ASRYREYYGYT
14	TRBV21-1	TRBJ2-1	ASSPVGGCNYNEQF
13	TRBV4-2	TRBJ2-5	ASSQDASIQETQY
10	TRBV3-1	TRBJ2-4	ASSQEGNIQY
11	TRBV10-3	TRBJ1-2	AMDRGRSDGYT
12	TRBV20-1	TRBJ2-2	SAKAGGNTGELF
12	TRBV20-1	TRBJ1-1	SAQPGRGNTEAF